The 23 T cell receptor beta chains below were found in one sample sequenced in a study of beta chain features in type 1 diabetes. These TCRs' antigens remain unknown. Expressed TCRB transcripts were sequenced because the isolated RNA had all been reverse transcribed beforehand. Only in-frame clones appear in the TCRdb table, and some are missing; sequencing was by immunoSEQ multiplex PCR. The sample yields 300,000 to 350,000 clones, less than 15% seen once. Study findings and constraints: When Type 1 diabetes patients were examined, their TCRB CDR3s proved moderately but significantly shorter in all four CD4+ subsets.

The sequencing sample was made of naive CD4+ T cells from blood. These receptors were taken from a woman under 30 with type 1 diabetes.

The genes are TRBV11-2 and TRBJ2-1; TRBD2 agrees at 9 bases. The junction had 7 bases not matched to a gene; V was cut back by 0 bases and J by 10 bases. The CDR3 extends over 15 amino acids. CDR1 is SGHAT, CDR2 FQNNGV, per germline. The DNA for the CDR3 is TGTGCCAGCAGCTTAGAAGGGCTAGCGGGAAGAGAGCAGTTCTTC. Its protein is CASSLEGLAGREQFF.

This chain links TRBV2 with TRBJ2-5; TRBD2 aligns across 13 bases. The J segment lost 2 bases and the V segment lost 6 bases, leaving 6 bases of the junction unmatched. This CDR3 region has 16 residues. From germline, CDR1 is SNHLY and CDR2 FYNNEI. CDR3 region: CASRLGLAGAQETQYF. CDR3 nucleotide sequence: TGTGCCAGCAGGCTAGGACTAGCGGGAGCGCAAGAGACCCAGTACTTC.

The rearrangement uses TRBV6-4 and TRBJ2-1, with D possibly matching TRBD1 (5 bases). Germline V CDR1 and CDR2: MRHNA, SNTAGT. With 3 bases removed from V and 4 bases from J, the gap between germline ends came to 7 bases. This CDR3 is 13 amino acids long. Here the CDR3 DNA reads TGTGCCAGCAGTGATGGGGCGTACAATGAGCAGTTCTTC. Encoded protein: CASSDGAYNEQFF.

This rearrangement joins TRBV9 to TRBJ2-2; D not certain. This CDR3 has 13 residues. Germline CDR1 reads SGDLS; CDR2 reads YYNGEE. V was pared by 0 bases and J by 4 bases, with 4 bases between. The CDR3 DNA sequence: TGTGCCAGCAGCGTAGTCAGCACCGGGGAGCTGTTTTTT. This translates into CASSVVSTGELFF. Drawing the rest from reference TRBV9 and TRBJ2-2, the complete variable domain is DSGVTQTPKHLITATGQRVTLRCSPRSGDLSVYWYQQSLDQGLQFLIQYYNGEERAKGNILERFSAQQFPDLHSELNLSSLELGDSALYFCASSVVSTGELFFGEGSRLTVL.

The chain uses TRBV5-4 and TRBJ1-4; D call uncertain. Germline V gives CDR1 SGHNT, CDR2 YYREEE (reference sequence). There are 12 residues in the CDR3. The germline V and J ends were trimmed by 7 bases and 4 bases, with 8 bases remaining between them. DNA for the CDR3: TGTGCCAGCGGGCAGCTTAATGAAAAACTGTTTTTT. This gives the protein CASGQLNEKLFF.

The table lists this clone with a few counts. V and J are TRBV30 and TRBJ1-5; TRBD1 agrees at 8 bases. With V trimmed by 4 bases and J by 2 bases, 10 bases remained unmatched. Per the germline V gene, CDR1 is GTSNPN and CDR2 is SVGIG (reference sequence). This CDR3 is 16 amino acids long. The CDR3 sequence: CAWKAGGWNGNQPQHF. The DNA of the CDR3 is TGTGCCTGGAAGGCAGGGGGCTGGAATGGCAATCAGCCCCAGCATTTT.

The chain employs TRBV10-3 and TRBJ2-3; TRBD1 is a possible D gene (5 bases). The V end was cut by 3 bases, the J end by 1 base, with 5 bases between. The CDR3 totals 13 residues. The germline gives CDR1 ENHRY, CDR2 SYGVKD. CDR3: CAISEQGTDTQYF. The CDR3 bases are TGTGCCATCAGTGAACAGGGCACAGATACGCAGTATTTT.

This clone was seen only a few times. The chain carries TRBV9 and TRBJ2-5; D uncertain. With 0 bases removed from V and 5 bases from J, the gap between germline ends came to 17 bases. There are 16 residues in the CDR3. CDR1 is SGDLS, CDR2 YYNGEE, per germline. CDR3 sequence: CASSVEASSPGETQYF. The DNA for the CDR3 is TGTGCCAGCAGCGTAGAGGCATCGTCCCCCGGGGAGACCCAGTACTTC.

In this sample, this clone turned up a few times. CDR3 residues: CSVRTVNTEAFF. The CDR3 DNA sequence: TGCAGCGTCCGGACAGTGAACACTGAAGCTTTCTTT. The chain links TRBV29-1 to TRBJ1-1, with TRBD1 as a possible D gene (6 bases). Deletions cut 6 bases from V and 0 bases from J, with 8 bases between. Germline V CDR1 and CDR2: SQVTM, ANQGSEA. The CDR3 has 12 residues.

In its sample, this clone was seen a few times. The V gene is TRBV30, the J gene TRBJ1-2, with D hard to call. Germline-derived CDR1 and CDR2 are GTSNPN and SVGIG (reference sequence). Between the trimmed V and J ends, which lost 2 bases and 3 bases, there was a span of 10 bases. The CDR3 sequence is 13 residues long. The CDR3 nucleotides read TGTGCCTGGAGTTCGGAGACGCACTATGGCTACACCTTC. Protein sequence: CAWSSETHYGYTF.

This clone was counted a few times. In DNA, the CDR3 is TGTGCCACTCGAACCCCAGCAACGGGAGAGACCCAGTACTTC. Translation: CATRTPATGETQYF. This chain joins TRBV28 and TRBJ2-5; D is unresolved. The CDR3 is 14 residues long. The germline V gene encodes CDR1 MDHEN and CDR2 SYDVKM. The germline V and J ends were trimmed by 10 bases and 4 bases, with 19 bases remaining between them.

In this sample, this clone turned up a few times. The chain combines TRBV11-2 with TRBJ2-3; D perhaps matches TRBD2 (5 bases). The V gene's germline CDR1 is SGHAT and CDR2 FQNNGV. This CDR3 is 14 amino acids long. Between the trimmed V and J ends, which lost 1 base and 2 bases, there was a span of 7 bases. CDR3 DNA sequence: TGTGCCAGCAGCTTAGGACTACCCACAGATACGCAGTATTTT. This codes for CASSLGLPTDTQYF. Full variable domain (remainder filled in from reference TRBV11-2 and TRBJ2-3): EAGVAQSPRYKIIEKRQSVAFWCNPISGHATLYWYQQILGQGPKLLIQFQNNGVVDDSQLPKDRFSAERLKGVDSTLKIQPAKLEDSAVYLCASSLGLPTDTQYFGPGTRLTVL.

This clone was seen more than once but under ten times. The chain is built from TRBV14 and TRBJ2-1, with 10 bases identical to TRBD2. From germline, CDR1 is SGHDN and CDR2 FVKESK. J lost 7 bases, V lost 4 bases, and 7 bases had no gene match. This CDR3 spans 15 amino acids. CDR3 sequence reads: CASSLGLAETNEQFF. For the CDR3, the DNA is TGTGCCAGCAGCCTCGGACTAGCGGAAACGAATGAGCAGTTCTTC.

Points on this clone: Other DNA sequences in this sample translate to the same CDR3. The chain employs TRBV30 and TRBJ2-5; TRBD1 agrees at 7 bases. V lost 0 bases to trimming and J lost 8 bases; unmatched junction nucleotides: 0. CDR3 length equals 11 residues. The germline gives CDR1 GTSNPN, CDR2 SVGIG (reference sequence). CDR3 DNA: TGTGCCTGGAGTGTAGGGGGCACCCAGTACTTC. Protein: CAWSVGGTQYF. Using reference TRBV30 and TRBJ2-5 for the parts outside the CDR3, the full variable domain is SQTIHQWPATLVQPVGSPLSLECTVEGTSNPNLYWYRQAAGRGLQLLFYSVGIGQISSEVPQNLSASRPQDRQFILSSKKLLLSDSGFYLCAWSVGGTQYFGPGTRLLVL.

The chain carries TRBV5-6 and TRBJ2-7; perhaps TRBD1 as D (5 bases). Trimming cost V 0 bases and J 5 bases, with 18 bases left between them. Germline CDR1 SGHDT, CDR2 YYEEEE. The CDR3 length is 16 residues. The CDR3 sequence is CASSLVGLRAPDEQYF. In DNA form, the CDR3 reads TGTGCCAGCAGCTTGGTCGGTCTCAGGGCTCCGGACGAGCAGTACTTC.

This clone was seen more than once but under ten times. V and J are TRBV7-3 and TRBJ1-5; D remains ambiguous. Germline V lookup: CDR1 SGHTA, CDR2 FQGTGA. The V end lost 4 bases, the J end lost 9 bases, and 13 bases lay between the germline ends. The CDR3 sequence is 13 residues long. The CDR3 nucleotides are TGTGCCAGCAGCTCAGGCAGTGGAGGGCCCCAGCATTTT. It encodes CASSSGSGGPQHF.

The rearrangement links TRBV25-1 to TRBJ2-4; 7 bases fit TRBD1. This CDR3 is built from 14 residues. Trimming at V came to 8 bases and at J to 0 bases, leaving 4 bases not matched to a gene. Germline CDR1 and CDR2: MGHDK and SYGVNS. CDR3 DNA: TGTGCCAGCGGGACAGCCCTAGCCAAAAACATTCAGTACTTC. Its translation is CASGTALAKNIQYF.

This clone was observed a few times. V gene TRBV18 combines with J gene TRBJ2-6; no clear D. Trimming took 0 bases from V and 0 from J, leaving 9 bases between them. Germline CDR1 reads KGHSH; CDR2 reads LQKENI. The CDR3 length is 17 residues. DNA for the CDR3: TGTGCCAGCTCACCACCGATAAGGAGCTCTGGGGCCAACGTCCTGACTTTC. Its protein is CASSPPIRSSGANVLTF. Full variable domain (outside the CDR3, taken from reference TRBV18 and TRBJ2-6): NAGVMQNPRHLVRRRGQEARLRCSPMKGHSHVYWYRQLPEEGLKFMVYLQKENIIDESGMPKERFSAEFPKEGPSILRIQQVVRGDSAAYFCASSPPIRSSGANVLTFGAGSRLTVL.

This clone turned up a few times. This sequence joins TRBV11-1 and TRBJ2-7; TRBD2 might be the D (5 bases). Germline assignment: CDR1 SGHAT and CDR2 FQDESV (reference sequence). The CDR3 has 14 amino acids. Trimming removed 6 bases at V and 0 bases at J, with 12 bases between. This CDR3 reads CASRKRTASYEQYF. CDR3 DNA sequence: TGTGCCAGCAGGAAGCGGACGGCCTCCTACGAGCAGTACTTC.

The chain recombines TRBV9 with TRBJ2-3; D is unclear. CDR1 is SGDLS, CDR2 YYNGEE, per germline. V shed 0 bases and J shed 0 bases, with 2 bases lying between them. The CDR3 runs to 13 residues. CDR3 nucleotides: TGTGCCAGCAGCGTAGCTAGCACAGATACGCAGTATTTT. Translation: CASSVASTDTQYF.

This clone was picked up a small number of times. The chain couples TRBV7-2 to TRBJ1-5, with TRBD1 identical over 7 bases. Germline V CDR1 and CDR2: SGHTA, FQGNSA. Trimming took 5 bases from V and 5 from J; bases not matched to a gene: 6. The CDR3 totals 14 residues. The CDR3 DNA sequence: TGTGCCAGCAGCCTCAGGACAGGTGATCAGCCCCAGCATTTT. This codes for CASSLRTGDQPQHF.

This clone has just a few counts. This sequence joins TRBV28 and TRBJ1-3; 7 bases align to TRBD1. Germline CDR1 and CDR2: MDHEN and SYDVKM. Trimming at V came to 8 bases and at J to 7 bases, leaving 5 bases not matched to a gene. The CDR3 has 12 amino acids. Here the CDR3 reads CASLAGGNTIYF. The CDR3 DNA sequence: TGTGCCAGCTTGGCAGGGGGGAACACCATATATTTT.

This clone has more than one count but fewer than ten. This chain connects TRBV18 to TRBJ2-7; TRBD2 is a possible D gene (5 bases). The CDR3 has 14 residues. Trimming left V 5 bases short and J 4 bases short, with 15 bases between. CDR1 and CDR2 (germline): KGHSH, LQKENI. The CDR3, as DNA: TGTGCCAGCTCAGAAATTGAGGGTTTTTACGAGCAGTACTTC. Encoded protein: CASSEIEGFYEQYF. The variable domain in full, with the rest retrieved from reference TRBV18 and TRBJ2-7, is NAGVMQNPRHLVRRRGQEARLRCSPMKGHSHVYWYRQLPEEGLKFMVYLQKENIIDESGMPKERFSAEFPKEGPSILRIQQVVRGDSAAYFCASSEIEGFYEQYFGPGTRLTVT.